The clone carrying this T cell receptor (beta chain) has just a few counts. Its antigen remains unknown. Trimming shortened V by 3 bases and J by 11 bases, and 14 bases separated the two germline ends. The germline V gene encodes CDR1 SEHNR and CDR2 FQNEAQ (reference sequence). CDR3 length: 13 amino acids. This entry is derived from a study of CD8+ T cells in alopecia areata. Study information: Dosing spanned 6 to 18 months on tofacitinib, then 6 months off drug.

The study, taken as a whole, reports: Sharing of TCR sequences between patients (possibly for HLA-related reasons) was less clear than in mice.

Extraction of RNA preceded its reverse transcription into cDNA, which served as the sequencing template. Method: immunoSEQ multiplex PCR; TCRdb's copy keeps in-frame clones and lacks some. The sample holds fewer than 100,000 clones, around two fifths seen once. Researchers took lesional scalp punch biopsies and peripheral blood from people who were alopecia areata patients. The sequenced material came from CD4+ T cells sorted from blood. The receptor was isolated from a human donor with alopecia areata. The chain recombines TRBV7-9 with TRBJ2-1; D is tentatively TRBD1 or TRBD2 (6 bases each). The CDR3 is CASSFEGGIQQFF. DNA for the CDR3: TGTGCCAGCAGCTTTGAGGGGGGAATCCAGCAGTTCTTC.